This passage covers 26 T cell receptor beta chains from one sample sequenced in a study of graft-versus-host responses after intestinal transplantation. These receptors' targets are unknown. Libraries were prepared by immunoSEQ multiplex PCR; TCRdb keeps only in-frame clonotypes and omits some of them. The sample records some 150,000 clones, about 93% being singletons. The material sequenced was unstimulated CD4+ T cells sorted from spleen or lymph node cells, taken before intestinal transplant. The receptors shown here come from a human donor who received an intestinal transplant.

Only a few counts were recorded for this clone. The CDR3 DNA sequence: TGTGCCAGCAGCTTAATGACTAGCGGGGAGATGGAGCAGTTCTTC. Amino acid sequence: CASSLMTSGEMEQFF. The J gene is TRBJ2-1, the V gene TRBV11-2; 11 positions match TRBD2. The CDR3 covers 15 residues. Germline V gene lookup returns CDR1 SGHAT and CDR2 FQNNGV. Unmatched junction bases numbered 7, after V lost 2 bases and J lost 10 bases.

The gene calls are TRBV9 and TRBJ2-5; TRBD2 matches 7 bases. The DNA end favors TRBJ2-7, so the J call may be wrong. Germline CDR1 reads SGDLS; CDR2 reads YYNGEE. This CDR3 has 13 residues. The CDR3 reads CASSLREYDEQYF. The CDR3 DNA reads TGTGCCAGCAGCCTGCGGGAGTACGACGAGCAGTACTTC.

This chain links TRBV6-1 with TRBJ2-5; 7 bases agree with TRBD1. Germline V lookup: CDR1 MNHNS, CDR2 SASEGT. With 5 bases clipped from V and 1 base from J, the junction kept 7 bases outside the gene matches. The CDR3 sequence is 15 residues long. The CDR3 protein is CASSREPGGQETQYF. The CDR3 DNA sequence: TGTGCCAGCAGTAGAGAACCAGGGGGCCAAGAGACCCAGTACTTC.

This clone was found a few times. V is TRBV28 and J is TRBJ2-7, with D perhaps TRBD2 (6 bases). V lost 5 bases, J lost 2 bases, and 13 bases lay in between. Germline loops: CDR1 MDHEN, CDR2 SYDVKM. The CDR3 has 14 amino acids. The DNA for the CDR3 is TGTGCCAGCAGTCCGGTAGCGGTTCCCTACGAGCAGTACTTC. Translating gives CASSPVAVPYEQYF.

The chain is built from TRBV27 and TRBJ1-1; tentatively, D is TRBD1 (6 bases). V lost 6 bases, J lost 0 bases, and 8 bases lay in between. The CDR3 loop spans 13 amino acids. Per germline, CDR1 MNHEY and CDR2 SMNVEV (reference sequence). CDR3 loop: CASRGQLNTEAFF. CDR3 sequence (DNA): TGTGCCAGCAGAGGACAGTTGAACACTGAAGCTTTCTTT.

V usage is TRBV6-4 and J usage is TRBJ2-5, with TRBD1 matching 8 bases. CDR1 MRHNA and CDR2 SNTAGT come from the germline V gene. Trimming cost V 5 bases and J 5 bases; bases outside gene matches: 4. CDR3 size: 13 residues. The CDR3 nucleotides are TGTGCCAGCAGTTCCCACAGGGGGGAGACCCAGTACTTC. Its translation is CASSSHRGETQYF.

The chain has TRBV6-6 and TRBJ2-5, with 7 bases aligning to TRBD2. Trimming at V came to 2 bases and at J to 5 bases, leaving 11 bases not matched to a gene. This CDR3 region has 16 residues. Germline V gives CDR1 MNHNY, CDR2 SVGAGI (reference sequence). Here the CDR3 DNA reads TGTGCCAGCAGTTACCCCCTCGGACGGGAGGAGGAGACCCAGTACTTC. This gives the protein CASSYPLGREEETQYF.

This clone showed up just once. This sequence joins TRBV4-3 and TRBJ2-5; D not resolved. The germline CDR1 and CDR2 sequences are LGHNA and YSLEER. The CDR3 consists of 15 residues. The V gene lost 0 bases and the J gene lost 3 bases, with 11 bases spanning the gap. The CDR3 DNA follows: TGCGCCAGCAGCCAAGATCTTGGGTCGGAAGAGACCCAGTACTTC. Its translation is CASSQDLGSEETQYF.

Here the CDR3 DNA reads TGCGCCAGCAGCCAAGGTTTAGGGAAACAAGAGACCCAGTACTTC. It specifies CASSQGLGKQETQYF. J is TRBJ2-5 and V is TRBV4-3; unclear D gene. V was trimmed by 1 base and J by 2 bases, leaving 11 bases between them. Germline V gene sequence: CDR1 LGHNA, CDR2 YSLEER. The CDR3 extends over 15 amino acids.

The chain has TRBV27 and TRBJ2-1; TRBD2 aligns across 12 bases. CDR3 size: 17 residues. After removal of 2 bases from V and 7 bases from J, the junction contained 9 bases not matched to a gene. Germline loops: CDR1 MNHEY, CDR2 SMNVEV (reference sequence). CDR3 protein: CASSLRSSGRAVNEQFF. CDR3 sequence (DNA): TGTGCCAGCAGTTTAAGGTCTAGCGGGAGGGCCGTAAATGAGCAGTTCTTC.

Details on this clone: This sample also contains other DNA sequences that code for the same CDR3. The chain carries TRBV14 and TRBJ1-2, with D maybe TRBD1 (6 bases). The V end was cut by 4 bases, the J end by 3 bases, with 21 bases between. CDR1 is SGHDN and CDR2 is FVKESK in the germline V gene. This CDR3 is 17 amino acids long. Here the CDR3 DNA reads TGTGCCAGCAGCCTGGGCGGGGGCGCGGATCTGTACTATGGCTACACCTTC. The encoded protein is CASSLGGGADLYYGYTF.

The gene calls are TRBV7-2 and TRBJ2-7; 7 nucleotides agree with TRBD1. V lost 2 bases and J lost 6; bases outside the gene matches: 10. The length of the CDR3 is 15 residues. Germline V lookup: CDR1 SGHTA, CDR2 FQGNSA. CDR3 nucleotide sequence: TGTGCCAGCAGCTTAAACCCGACATACAGGGGCGAGCAGTACTTC. This translates into CASSLNPTYRGEQYF.

The CDR3 spells CASSPPQRNTEAFF. CDR3 bases: TGCGCCAGCAGCCCCCCACAACGGAACACTGAAGCTTTCTTT. V gene TRBV4-1 combines with J gene TRBJ1-1; D ambiguous. The CDR3 loop spans 14 amino acids. V was shortened by 4 bases and J by 1 base, with 10 bases between the two germline ends. Germline loops: CDR1 MGHRA, CDR2 YSYEKL.

The V gene is TRBV25-1, the J gene TRBJ1-4; 8 positions match TRBD1. CDR1 and CDR2 from the germline V gene are MGHDK and SYGVNS. Unmatched junction bases numbered 7, after V lost 0 bases and J lost 7 bases. The CDR3 consists of 16 residues. The CDR3 nucleotides are TGTGCCAGCAGTGAATATGTCCAGGGGGCTGGTGAAAAACTGTTTTTT. Its translation: CASSEYVQGAGEKLFF.

The chain combines TRBV7-8 with TRBJ1-1, with unresolved D. The germline V gene has CDR1 SGHVS and CDR2 FQNEAQ. The length of the CDR3 is 14 residues. The V end was cut by 6 bases, the J end by 5 bases, with 16 bases between. For the CDR3, the DNA is TGTGCCAGCAGTTCAGTGGGAGTGGAGACTGAAGCTTTCTTT. The encoded protein is CASSSVGVETEAFF. The variable domain in full, with the rest retrieved from reference TRBV7-8 and TRBJ1-1, is GAGVSQSPRYKVAKRGQDVALRCDPISGHVSLFWYQQALGQGPEFLTYFQNEAQLDKSGLPSDRFFAERPEGSVSTLKIQRTQQEDSAVYLCASSSVGVETEAFFGQGTRLTVV.

The CDR3 DNA reads as TGTGCCAGCACTTCAAGGGTAGGGTCGGAGCAGTACTTC. This encodes CASTSRVGSEQYF. J is TRBJ2-7 and V is TRBV28; D is undetermined. Trimming took 7 bases from V and 7 from J, leaving 17 bases between them. Germline lookup yields CDR1 MDHEN and CDR2 SYDVKM. The CDR3 length is 13 residues.

On this clone: At one end, the junction sequence differs from germline, possibly due to a read error. The chain has TRBV7-7 and TRBJ2-1; 7 bases fit TRBD2. The CDR3 extends over 13 amino acids. Germline V lookup: CDR1 SSHAT, CDR2 FNYEAQ (reference sequence). CDR3 DNA: TGTGCTAGCAGCTTAGCCCAGCGGGGTGAGCAGTTCTTC. As protein: CASSLAQRGEQFF.

In its sample, this clone was seen a few times. The J gene is TRBJ2-3, the V gene TRBV5-4; D unresolved. Trimming took off 0 bases at V and 1 base at J, with 3 bases between the two ends. Germline V CDR1 and CDR2: SGHNT, YYREEE (reference sequence). This CDR3 is 13 amino acids long. CDR3 DNA sequence: TGTGCCAGCAGCTTGGCCGGCACAGATACGCAGTATTTT. Encoded protein: CASSLAGTDTQYF. The full variable domain, in which reference TRBV5-4 and TRBJ2-3 provide the parts outside the CDR3, is ETGVTQSPTHLIKTRGQQVTLRCSSQSGHNTVSWYQQALGQGPQFIFQYYREEENGRGNFPPRFSGLQFPNYSSELNVNALELDDSALYLCASSLAGTDTQYFGPGTRLTVL.

This chain connects TRBV6-1 to TRBJ2-5, with unresolved D. The germline V gene has CDR1 MNHNS and CDR2 SASEGT. V lost 4 bases to trimming and J lost 4 bases, with 10 bases between them. The CDR3 spans 13 residues. Written as DNA, the CDR3 is TGTGCCAGCAGTGTAGTCGGCCCAGAGACCCAGTACTTC. It is translated as CASSVVGPETQYF.

The rearrangement joins TRBV11-1 to TRBJ2-1; TRBD2 aligns across 7 bases. Looked up from germline, CDR1 is SGHAT and CDR2 is FQDESV (reference sequence). Unmatched junction bases numbered 12, after V lost 4 bases and J lost 9 bases. The CDR3 has 15 residues. The CDR3 DNA sequence: TGTGCCAGCAGCTCCTTAGGGACTACGTGGGGTGAGCAGTTCTTC. Protein sequence: CASSSLGTTWGEQFF.

This chain uses TRBV11-1 with TRBJ1-5, with TRBD1 identical over 7 bases. The CDR3 extends over 15 amino acids. The trim removed 5 bases at V and 2 bases at J, leaving 6 bases unmatched. Germline CDR1 and CDR2: SGHAT and FQDESV (reference sequence). The CDR3 coding sequence is TGTGCCAGCAGCCCGACAGGGTCTGGCAATCAGCCCCAGCATTTT. Translating it yields CASSPTGSGNQPQHF.

As to this clone: Other DNA sequences in this sample translate to the same CDR3. The chain employs TRBV6-5 and TRBJ1-1, with D perhaps matching TRBD1 (5 bases). V was cut by 6 bases and J by 2 bases, with 16 bases left in between. The length of the CDR3 is 15 residues. From germline, CDR1 is MNHEY and CDR2 SVGAGI. In DNA, the CDR3 is TGTGCCAGCAGCTACCTTGGGCAGGGAAACACTGAAGCTTTCTTT. Translating gives CASSYLGQGNTEAFF.

This chain joins TRBV6-1 and TRBJ2-5; D could derive from TRBD1 or TRBD2 (5 bases each). This CDR3 has 13 residues. Trimming pared 2 bases from V and 7 bases from J, leaving 11 bases between. Germline assignment: CDR1 MNHNS and CDR2 SASEGT. The CDR3 DNA sequence: TGTGCCAGCAGTGAAACAGGACGGGGGACCCAGTACTTC. Translation: CASSETGRGTQYF.

The genes are TRBV14 and TRBJ2-1; no clear D gene. The V gene lost 8 bases and the J gene lost 4 bases, with 6 bases spanning the gap. Germline V gene data show CDR1 as SGHDN and CDR2 as FVKESK. CDR3 length: 11 amino acids. In nucleotides, the CDR3 is TGTGCCAGCCGGCAGTACAATGAGCAGTTCTTC. Its translation: CASRQYNEQFF.

The genes are TRBV10-3 and TRBJ2-7, with D perhaps assigned TRBD1 or TRBD2 (6 bases each). The CDR3 runs 14 residues. The V and J ends lost 2 bases and 4 bases respectively, with 12 bases between them. From germline, CDR1 is ENHRY and CDR2 SYGVKD. The CDR3 DNA sequence: TGTGCCATCAGTGAGAGGTCGGGGGCGTACGAGCAGTACTTC. Amino acids: CAISERSGAYEQYF.

This clone was found a few times. The chain employs TRBV20-1 and TRBJ1-6; D perhaps matches TRBD1 (5 bases). The V end lost 3 bases, the J end lost 8 bases, and 5 bases lay between the germline ends. This CDR3 is built from 11 residues. Germline loops: CDR1 DFQATT, CDR2 SNEGSKA (reference sequence). The DNA of the CDR3 is TGCAGTGCTAGGGGGGATTCACCCCTCCACTTT. Protein sequence: CSARGDSPLHF.